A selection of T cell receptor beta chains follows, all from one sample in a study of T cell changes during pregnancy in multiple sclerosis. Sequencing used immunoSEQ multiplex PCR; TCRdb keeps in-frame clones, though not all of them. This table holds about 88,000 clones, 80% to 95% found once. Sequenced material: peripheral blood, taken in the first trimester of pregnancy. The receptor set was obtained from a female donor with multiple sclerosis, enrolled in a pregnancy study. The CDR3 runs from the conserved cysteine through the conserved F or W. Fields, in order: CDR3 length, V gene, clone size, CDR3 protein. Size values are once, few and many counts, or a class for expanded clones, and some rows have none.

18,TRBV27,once,CASSPDRTSGGTYNEQFF
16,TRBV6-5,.,CASSYSAGGWDYEQYF
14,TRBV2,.,CASPGGAVYNEQFF
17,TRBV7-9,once,CASVGPSRGGTSYEQYF
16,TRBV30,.,CAWSVSPGQGNYGYTF
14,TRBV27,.,CASSRQGAVYEQYF
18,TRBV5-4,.,CASSLGLAGWTGYNEQFF
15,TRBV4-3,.,CASSQGAVSNEKLFF
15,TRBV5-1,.,CASSLGLTNTGELFF
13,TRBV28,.,CATSDRANTEAFF
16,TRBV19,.,CASSIEAGLAKNIQYF
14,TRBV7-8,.,CASSLVPQGNTIYF
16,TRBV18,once,CASSPVTSGRLDEQYF
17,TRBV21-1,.,CASSPRVPDSGANVLTF
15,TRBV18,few,CASSNPGQGTYGYTF
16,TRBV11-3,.,CASSLVVWPLTGELFF
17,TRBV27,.,CASSSIVWTGNTGELFF
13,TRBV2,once,CASSDPGSNEQYF
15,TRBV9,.,CASSVGSGYEKTQYF
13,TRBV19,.,CASRQPGGQPQHF
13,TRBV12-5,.,CASGLTQQNEQFF
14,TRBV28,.,CASSPPGLRAEQYF
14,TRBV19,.,CASSMTGRGGELFF
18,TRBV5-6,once,CASSLVGVRDSSYNEQFF
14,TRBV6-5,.,CASSLLADTDTQYF